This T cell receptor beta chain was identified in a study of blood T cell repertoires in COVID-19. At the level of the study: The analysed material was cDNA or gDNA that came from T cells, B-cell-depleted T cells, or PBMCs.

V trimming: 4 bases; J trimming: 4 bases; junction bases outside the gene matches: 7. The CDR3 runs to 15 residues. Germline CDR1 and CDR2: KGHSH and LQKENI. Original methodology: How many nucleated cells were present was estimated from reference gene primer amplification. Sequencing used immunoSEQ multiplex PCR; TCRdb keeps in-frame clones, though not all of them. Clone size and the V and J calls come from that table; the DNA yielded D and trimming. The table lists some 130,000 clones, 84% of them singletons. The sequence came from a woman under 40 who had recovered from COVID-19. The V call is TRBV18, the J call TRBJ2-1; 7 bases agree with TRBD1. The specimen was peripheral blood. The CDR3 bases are TGTGCCAGCTCACACGATATACAGGGGTACAATGAGCAGTTCTTC. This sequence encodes CASSHDIQGYNEQFF.